The present T cell receptor beta chain was sequenced within a study of blood T cells in healthy people across ages. V lost 6 bases and J lost 11; bases outside the gene matches: 9. Germline CDR1 and CDR2: SEHNR and FQNEAQ (reference sequence). The CDR3 sequence is 14 residues long. This clonotype was picked up one time. A second PCR of roughly 6 to 12 cycles used a sample-barcoded 5' primer and a J-beta primer mix. Each single sample gave us at least 3 million CDR3-containing paired-end reads. TCRdb redid the calling of the 5' RACE reads with MiXCR, one entry per CDR3 protein. The table shows about 780,000 distinct CDR3 sequences, with about 45% occurring only once.

Sequencing was performed on blood. The sequence came from a man aged 80 or over in good health. V usage is TRBV7-9 and J usage is TRBJ2-5, with 13 bases that match TRBD2. The CDR3 DNA follows: TGTGCCAGCAGGGGACTAGCGGGATACAATGAGCAGTACTTC. Encoded protein: CASRGLAGYNEQYF.